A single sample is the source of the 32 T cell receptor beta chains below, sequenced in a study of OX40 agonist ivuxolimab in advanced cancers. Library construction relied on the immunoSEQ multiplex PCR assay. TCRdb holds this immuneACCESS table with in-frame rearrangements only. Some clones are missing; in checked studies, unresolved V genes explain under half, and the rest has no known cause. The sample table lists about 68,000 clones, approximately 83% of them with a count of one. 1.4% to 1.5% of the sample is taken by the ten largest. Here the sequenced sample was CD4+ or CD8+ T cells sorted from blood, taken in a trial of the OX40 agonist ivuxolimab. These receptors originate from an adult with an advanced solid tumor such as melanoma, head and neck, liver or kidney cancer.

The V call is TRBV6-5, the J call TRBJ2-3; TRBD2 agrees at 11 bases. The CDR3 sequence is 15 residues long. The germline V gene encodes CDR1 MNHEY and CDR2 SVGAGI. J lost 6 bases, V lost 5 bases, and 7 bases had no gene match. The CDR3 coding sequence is TGTGCCAGCAGTCTAGCGGGGGGACCCACGGATACGCAGTATTTT. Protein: CASSLAGGPTDTQYF.

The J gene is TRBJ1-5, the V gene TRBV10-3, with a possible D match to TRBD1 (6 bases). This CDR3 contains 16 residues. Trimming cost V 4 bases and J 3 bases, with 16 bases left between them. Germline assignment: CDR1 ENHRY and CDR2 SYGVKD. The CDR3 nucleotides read TGTGCCATCAGTGGGGGAGGCAGGGGCGACAATCAGCCCCAGCATTTT. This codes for CAISGGGRGDNQPQHF.

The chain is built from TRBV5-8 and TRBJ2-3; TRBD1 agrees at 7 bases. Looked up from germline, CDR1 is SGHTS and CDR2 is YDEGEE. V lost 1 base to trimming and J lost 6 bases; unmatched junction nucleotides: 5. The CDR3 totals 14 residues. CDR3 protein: CASSLTGAGDTQYF. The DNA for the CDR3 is TGTGCCAGCAGCTTGACAGGGGCAGGGGATACGCAGTATTTT.

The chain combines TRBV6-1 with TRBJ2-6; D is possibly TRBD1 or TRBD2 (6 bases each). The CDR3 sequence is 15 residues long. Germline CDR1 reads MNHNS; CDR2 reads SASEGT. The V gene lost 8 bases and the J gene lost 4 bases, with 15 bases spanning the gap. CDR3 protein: CASVEGGSGANVLTF. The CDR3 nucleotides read TGTGCCAGCGTTGAGGGGGGCTCGGGGGCCAACGTCCTGACTTTC.

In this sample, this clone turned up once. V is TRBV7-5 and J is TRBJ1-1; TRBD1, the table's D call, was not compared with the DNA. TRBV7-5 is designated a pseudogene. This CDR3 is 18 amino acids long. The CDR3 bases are TGTGTCAGAAGCTTAGACTATAGACAGGGCAGAAACCGATGCGAAGCTTTCTTT. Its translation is CVRSLDYRQGRNRCEAFF.

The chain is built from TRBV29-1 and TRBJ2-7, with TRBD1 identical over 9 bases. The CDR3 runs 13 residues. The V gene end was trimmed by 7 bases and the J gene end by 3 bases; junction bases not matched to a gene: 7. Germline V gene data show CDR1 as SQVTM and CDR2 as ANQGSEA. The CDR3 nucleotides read TGCAGCGCGACCGGGACAGGGAACTACGAGCAGTACTTC. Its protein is CSATGTGNYEQYF.

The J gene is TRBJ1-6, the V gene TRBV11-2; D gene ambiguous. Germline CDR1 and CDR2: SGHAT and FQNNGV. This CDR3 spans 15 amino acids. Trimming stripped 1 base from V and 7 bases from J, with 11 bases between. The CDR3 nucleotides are TGTGCCAGCAGCTTAGTGCGGACGGGGAATTCACCCCTCCACTTT. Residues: CASSLVRTGNSPLHF.

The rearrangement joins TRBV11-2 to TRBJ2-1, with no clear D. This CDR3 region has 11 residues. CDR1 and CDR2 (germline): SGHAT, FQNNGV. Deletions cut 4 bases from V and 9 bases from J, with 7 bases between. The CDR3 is CASSSRREQFF. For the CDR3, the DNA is TGTGCCAGCAGCTCTAGGCGTGAGCAGTTCTTC.

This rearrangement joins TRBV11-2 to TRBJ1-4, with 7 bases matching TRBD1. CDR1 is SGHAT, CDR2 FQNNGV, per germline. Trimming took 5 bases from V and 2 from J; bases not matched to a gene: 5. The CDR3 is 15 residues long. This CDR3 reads CASSDRVGTNEKLFF. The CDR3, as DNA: TGTGCCAGCAGCGACAGGGTTGGGACTAATGAAAAACTGTTTTTT.

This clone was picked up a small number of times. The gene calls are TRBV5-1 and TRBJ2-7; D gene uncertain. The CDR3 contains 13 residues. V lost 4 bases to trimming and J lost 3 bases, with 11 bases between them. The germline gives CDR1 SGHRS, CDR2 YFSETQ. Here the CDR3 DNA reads TGCGCCAGCAGCCCGGACGGGTTCTACGAGCAGTACTTC. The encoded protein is CASSPDGFYEQYF. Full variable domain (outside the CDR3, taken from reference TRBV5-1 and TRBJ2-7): KAGVTQTPRYLIKTRGQQVTLSCSPISGHRSVSWYQQTPGQGLQFLFEYFSETQRNKGNFPGRFSGRQFSNSRSEMNVSTLELGDSALYLCASSPDGFYEQYFGPGTRLTVT.

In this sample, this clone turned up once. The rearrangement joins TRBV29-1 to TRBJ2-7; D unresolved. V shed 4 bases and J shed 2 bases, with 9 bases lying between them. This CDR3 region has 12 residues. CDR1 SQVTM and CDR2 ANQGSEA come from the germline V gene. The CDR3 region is CSVAGGTYEQYF. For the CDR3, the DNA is TGCAGCGTTGCTGGTGGGACCTACGAGCAGTACTTC.

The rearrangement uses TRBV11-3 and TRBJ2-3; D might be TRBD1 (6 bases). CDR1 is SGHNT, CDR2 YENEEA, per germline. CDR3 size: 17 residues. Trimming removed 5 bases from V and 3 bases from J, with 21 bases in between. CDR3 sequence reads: CASSLRQDHLGTDTQYF. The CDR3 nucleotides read TGTGCCAGCAGCCTACGACAGGATCACCTTGGTACAGATACGCAGTATTTT. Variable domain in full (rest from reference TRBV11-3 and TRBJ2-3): EAGVVQSPRYKIIEKKQPVAFWCNPISGHNTLYWYLQNLGQGPELLIRYENEEAVDDSQLPKDRFSAERLKGVDSTLKIQPAELGDSAVYLCASSLRQDHLGTDTQYFGPGTRLTVL.

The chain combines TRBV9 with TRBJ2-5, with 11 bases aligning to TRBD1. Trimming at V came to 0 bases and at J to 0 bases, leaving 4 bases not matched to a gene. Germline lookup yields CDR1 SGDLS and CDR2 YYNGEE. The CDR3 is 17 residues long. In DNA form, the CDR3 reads TGTGCCAGCAGCGTAGCTATGGGACAGGGGGACCAAGAGACCCAGTACTTC. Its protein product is CASSVAMGQGDQETQYF.

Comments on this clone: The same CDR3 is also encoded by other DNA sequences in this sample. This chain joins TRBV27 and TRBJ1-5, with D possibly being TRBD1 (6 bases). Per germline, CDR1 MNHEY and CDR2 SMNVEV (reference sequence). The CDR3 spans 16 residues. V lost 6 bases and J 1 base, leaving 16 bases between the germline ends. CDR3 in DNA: TGTGCCAGCAGCGTTACGGGGGCGCTAAGCAATCAGCCCCAGCATTTT. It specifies CASSVTGALSNQPQHF.

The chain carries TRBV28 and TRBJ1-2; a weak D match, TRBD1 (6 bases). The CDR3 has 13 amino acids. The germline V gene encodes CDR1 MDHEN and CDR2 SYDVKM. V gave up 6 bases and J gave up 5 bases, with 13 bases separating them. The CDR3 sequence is CASSRGLKYGYTF. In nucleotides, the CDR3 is TGTGCCAGCAGCCGGGGGCTTAAGTATGGCTACACCTTC.

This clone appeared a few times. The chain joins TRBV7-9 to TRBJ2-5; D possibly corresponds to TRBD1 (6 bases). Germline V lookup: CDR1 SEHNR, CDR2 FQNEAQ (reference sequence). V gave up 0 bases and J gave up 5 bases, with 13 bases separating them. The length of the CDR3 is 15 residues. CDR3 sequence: CASSLAQGMSETQYF. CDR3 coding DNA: TGTGCCAGCAGCTTAGCACAGGGCATGAGCGAGACCCAGTACTTC. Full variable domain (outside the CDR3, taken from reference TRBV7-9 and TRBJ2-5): DTGVSQNPRHKITKRGQNVTFRCDPISEHNRLYWYRQTLGQGPEFLTYFQNEAQLEKSRLLSDRFSAERPKGSFSTLEIQRTEQGDSAMYLCASSLAQGMSETQYFGPGTRLLVL.

CDR3 loop: CASSHQFVGGHEQFF. CDR3 coding DNA: TGCGCCAGCAGCCACCAATTTGTAGGGGGCCATGAGCAGTTCTTC. The chain carries TRBV4-1 and TRBJ2-1, with TRBD1 identical over 7 bases. Germline values: CDR1 MGHRA, CDR2 YSYEKL. The CDR3 loop spans 15 amino acids. V lost 3 bases, J lost 8 bases, and 10 bases stayed unmatched.

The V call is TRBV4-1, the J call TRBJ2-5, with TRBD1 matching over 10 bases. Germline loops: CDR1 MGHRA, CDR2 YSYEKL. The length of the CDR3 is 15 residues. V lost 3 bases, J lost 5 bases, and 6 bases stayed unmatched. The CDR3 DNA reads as TGCGCCAGCAGCCAGGGGACAGGGGTAGGGGAGACCCAGTACTTC. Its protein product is CASSQGTGVGETQYF.

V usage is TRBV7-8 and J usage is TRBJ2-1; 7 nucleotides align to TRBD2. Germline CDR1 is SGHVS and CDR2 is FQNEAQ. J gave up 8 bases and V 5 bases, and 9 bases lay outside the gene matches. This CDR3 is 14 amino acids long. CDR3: CASSLGLVNYEQFF. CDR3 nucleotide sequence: TGTGCCAGCAGCCTCGGACTAGTTAACTATGAGCAGTTCTTC. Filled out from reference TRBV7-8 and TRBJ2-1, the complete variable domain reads GAGVSQSPRYKVAKRGQDVALRCDPISGHVSLFWYQQALGQGPEFLTYFQNEAQLDKSGLPSDRFFAERPEGSVSTLKIQRTQQEDSAVYLCASSLGLVNYEQFFGPGTRLTVL.

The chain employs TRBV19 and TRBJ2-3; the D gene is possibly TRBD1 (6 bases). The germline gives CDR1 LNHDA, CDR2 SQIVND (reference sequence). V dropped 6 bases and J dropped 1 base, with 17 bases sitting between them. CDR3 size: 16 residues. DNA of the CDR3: TGTGCCAGTAGGGGAACAGCTAACAGGGGCACAGATACGCAGTATTTT. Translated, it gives CASRGTANRGTDTQYF.

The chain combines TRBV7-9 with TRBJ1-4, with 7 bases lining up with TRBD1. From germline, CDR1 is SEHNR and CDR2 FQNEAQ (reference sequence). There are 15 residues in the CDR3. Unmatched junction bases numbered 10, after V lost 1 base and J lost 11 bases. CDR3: CASSLDEGATNKLFF. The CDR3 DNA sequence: TGTGCCAGCAGCTTAGATGAGGGGGCAACTAATAAACTGTTTTTT. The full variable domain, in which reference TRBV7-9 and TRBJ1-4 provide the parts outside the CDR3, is DTGVSQNPRHKITKRGQNVTFRCDPISEHNRLYWYRQTLGQGPEFLTYFQNEAQLEKSRLLSDRFSAERPKGSFSTLEIQRTEQGDSAMYLCASSLDEGATNKLFFGSGTQLSVL.

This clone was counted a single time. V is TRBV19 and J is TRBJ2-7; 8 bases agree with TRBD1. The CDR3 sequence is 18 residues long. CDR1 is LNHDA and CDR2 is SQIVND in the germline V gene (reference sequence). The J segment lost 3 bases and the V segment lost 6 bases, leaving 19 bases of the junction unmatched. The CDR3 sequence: CASSTMGSGQGRLYEQYF. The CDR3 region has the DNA TGTGCCAGTAGCACAATGGGGTCCGGACAGGGAAGACTCTACGAGCAGTACTTC.

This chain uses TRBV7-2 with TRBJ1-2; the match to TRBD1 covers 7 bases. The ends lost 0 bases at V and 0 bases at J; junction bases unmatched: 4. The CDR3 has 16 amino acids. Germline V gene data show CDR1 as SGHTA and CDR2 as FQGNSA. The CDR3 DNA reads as TGTGCCAGCAGCTTAGCCCGTCAGGGGGCTAACTATGGCTACACCTTC. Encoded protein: CASSLARQGANYGYTF.

In nucleotides, the CDR3 is TGTGCCAGCAGCTTGGGACAGGGACCCTACGAGCAGTACTTC. This codes for CASSLGQGPYEQYF. The rearrangement uses TRBV5-4 and TRBJ2-7; 7 bases are shared with TRBD1. V shed 0 bases and J 2 bases; nucleotides not matched to a gene: 2. The CDR3 is 14 residues long. The V gene's germline CDR1 is SGHNT and CDR2 YYREEE (reference sequence).

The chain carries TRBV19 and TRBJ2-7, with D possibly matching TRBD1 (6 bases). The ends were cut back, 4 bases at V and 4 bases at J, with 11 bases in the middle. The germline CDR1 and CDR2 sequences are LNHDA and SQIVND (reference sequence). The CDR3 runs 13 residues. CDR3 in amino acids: CASSRGTGYEQYF. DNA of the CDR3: TGTGCCAGTAGTAGGGGAACAGGGTACGAGCAGTACTTC.

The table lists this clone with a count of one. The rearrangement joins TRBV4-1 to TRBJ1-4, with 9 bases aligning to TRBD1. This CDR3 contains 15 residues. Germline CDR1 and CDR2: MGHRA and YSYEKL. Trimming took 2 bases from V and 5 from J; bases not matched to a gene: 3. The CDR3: CASSQRDRVNEKLFF. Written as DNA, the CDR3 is TGCGCCAGCAGCCAAAGGGACAGGGTCAATGAAAAACTGTTTTTT.

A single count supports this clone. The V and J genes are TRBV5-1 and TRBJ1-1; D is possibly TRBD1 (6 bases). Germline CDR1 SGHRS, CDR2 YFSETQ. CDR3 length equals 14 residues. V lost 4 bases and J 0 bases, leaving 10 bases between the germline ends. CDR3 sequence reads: CASSVTGMNTEAFF. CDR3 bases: TGCGCCAGCAGCGTTACAGGGATGAACACTGAAGCTTTCTTT.

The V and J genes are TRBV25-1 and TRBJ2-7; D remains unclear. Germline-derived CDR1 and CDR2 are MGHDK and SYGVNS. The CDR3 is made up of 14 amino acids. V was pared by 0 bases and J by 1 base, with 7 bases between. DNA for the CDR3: TGTGCCAGCAGTGAATATCCGAGTTCCTACGAGCAGTACTTC. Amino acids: CASSEYPSSYEQYF.

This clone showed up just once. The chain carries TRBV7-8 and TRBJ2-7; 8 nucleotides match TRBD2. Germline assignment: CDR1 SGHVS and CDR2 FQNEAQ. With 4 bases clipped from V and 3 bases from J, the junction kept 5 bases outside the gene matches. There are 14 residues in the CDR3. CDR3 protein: CASSYSGAVYEQYF. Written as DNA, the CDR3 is TGTGCCAGCAGCTATAGCGGGGCGGTCTACGAGCAGTACTTC. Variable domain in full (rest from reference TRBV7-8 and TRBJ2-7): GAGVSQSPRYKVAKRGQDVALRCDPISGHVSLFWYQQALGQGPEFLTYFQNEAQLDKSGLPSDRFFAERPEGSVSTLKIQRTQQEDSAVYLCASSYSGAVYEQYFGPGTRLTVT.

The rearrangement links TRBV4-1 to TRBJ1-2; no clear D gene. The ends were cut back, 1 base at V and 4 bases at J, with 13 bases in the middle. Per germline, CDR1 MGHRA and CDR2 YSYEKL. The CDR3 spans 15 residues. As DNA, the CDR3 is TGCGCCAGCAGCCAAGTCCCCCCCGGGCCCTATGGCTACACCTTC. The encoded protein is CASSQVPPGPYGYTF.

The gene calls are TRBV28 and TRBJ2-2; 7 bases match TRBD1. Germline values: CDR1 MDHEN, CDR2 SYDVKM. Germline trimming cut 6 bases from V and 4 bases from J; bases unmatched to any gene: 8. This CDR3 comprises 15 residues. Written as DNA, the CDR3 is TGTGCCAGCAGCCCCCCACAGGGGTCCACCGGGGAGCTGTTTTTT. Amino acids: CASSPPQGSTGELFF.

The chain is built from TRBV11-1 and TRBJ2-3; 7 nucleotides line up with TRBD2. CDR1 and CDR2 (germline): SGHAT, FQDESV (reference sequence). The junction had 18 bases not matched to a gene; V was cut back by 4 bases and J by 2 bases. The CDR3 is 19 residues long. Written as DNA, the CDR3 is TGTGCCAGCAGCTCTGGGTTATTATCGCCTAGCGGATCCACAGATACGCAGTATTTT. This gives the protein CASSSGLLSPSGSTDTQYF.